This T cell receptor (beta chain) was sequenced during a study of shared clonotypes between healthy human individuals. This CDR3 contains 16 residues. Looked up from germline, CDR1 is SEHNR and CDR2 is FQNEAQ (reference sequence). J gave up 7 bases and V 4 bases, and 9 bases lay outside the gene matches. Execution of the assay was at deep level. Profiling relied on immunoSEQ multiplex PCR, and the TCRdb table lists in-frame clones only, not all of them. In the table there are about 2 million clones, roughly 95% of which are singletons. The naive CD8 population came from CD45RO-negative cells selected for CCR7, without terminally differentiated effector memory CD45RA+ cells.

The sample consisted of naive CD8+ T cells sorted from blood. This TCR came from a man aged 18 to 30 in good health. The chain links TRBV7-9 to TRBJ2-7; 14 bases align to TRBD2. As DNA, the CDR3 is TGTGCCAGCAGCTCAGGACTAGCGGGGGGACCGGGGGAGCAGTACTTC. This encodes CASSSGLAGGPGEQYF.